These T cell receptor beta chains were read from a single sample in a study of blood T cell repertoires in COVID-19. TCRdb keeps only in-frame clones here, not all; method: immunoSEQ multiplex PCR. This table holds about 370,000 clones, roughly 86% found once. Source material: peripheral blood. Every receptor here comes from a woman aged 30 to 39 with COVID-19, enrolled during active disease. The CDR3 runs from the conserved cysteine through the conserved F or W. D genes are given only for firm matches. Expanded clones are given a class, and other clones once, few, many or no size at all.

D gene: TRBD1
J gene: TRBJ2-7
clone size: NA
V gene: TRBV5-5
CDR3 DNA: TGTGCCAGCAGCTTGGAGGACAGGGGCTACGAGCAGTACTTC
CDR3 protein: CASSLEDRGYEQYF

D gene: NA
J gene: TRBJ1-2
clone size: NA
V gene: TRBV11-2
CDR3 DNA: TGTGCCAGCAGCCCCCGGCAGGCCTATGGCTACACCTTC
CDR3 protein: CASSPRQAYGYTF

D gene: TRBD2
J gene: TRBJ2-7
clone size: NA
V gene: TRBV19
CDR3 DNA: TGTGCCAGTAGTCACGGGGGACTAGCGGCCTACGAGCAGTACTTC
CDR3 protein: CASSHGGLAAYEQYF

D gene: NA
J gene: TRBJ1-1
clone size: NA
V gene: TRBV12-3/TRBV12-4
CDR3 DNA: TGTGCCTCGCTGGAGGGGAACACTGAAGCTTTCTTT
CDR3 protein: CASLEGNTEAFF

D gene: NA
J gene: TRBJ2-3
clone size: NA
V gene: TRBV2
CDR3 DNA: TGTGCCAGCTCCCGAGAGACGGGGGATACGCAGTATTTT
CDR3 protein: CASSRETGDTQYF

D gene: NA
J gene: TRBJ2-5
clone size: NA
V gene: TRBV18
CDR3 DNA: TGTGCCAGCTCACCTGGGACACAGGGAGAGACCCAGTACTTC
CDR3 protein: CASSPGTQGETQYF

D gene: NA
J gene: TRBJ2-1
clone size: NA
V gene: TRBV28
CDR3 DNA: TGTGCCAGCAGTTTTCTCCCGGGAAGGGCGGGATCCTACAATGAGCAGTTCTTC
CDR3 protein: CASSFLPGRAGSYNEQFF

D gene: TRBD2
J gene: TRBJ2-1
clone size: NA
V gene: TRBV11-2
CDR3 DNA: TGTGCCAGCAGCTTAGATCTCGGCGGGACTAGCGGCTACAATGAGCAGTTCTTC
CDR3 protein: CASSLDLGGTSGYNEQFF

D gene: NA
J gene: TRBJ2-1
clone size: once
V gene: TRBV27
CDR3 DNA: TGTGCCAGCAGTTTTGCAAGCGTTCACAATGAGCAGTTCTTC
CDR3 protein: CASSFASVHNEQFF

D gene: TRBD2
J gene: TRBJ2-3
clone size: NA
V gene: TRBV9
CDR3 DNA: TGTGCCAGCAGCGAGGGAGCGGGAGTCACAGATACGCAGTATTTT
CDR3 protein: CASSEGAGVTDTQYF

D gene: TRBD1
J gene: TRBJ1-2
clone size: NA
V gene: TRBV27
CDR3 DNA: TGTGCCAGCAGTTTATTGGGGCGAGACAGGGGTTTTTATGGCTACACCTTC
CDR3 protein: CASSLLGRDRGFYGYTF

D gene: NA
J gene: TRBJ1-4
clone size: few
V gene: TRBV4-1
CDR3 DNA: TGCGCCAGCAGCCTCCACAGGGAAAGAAGGACTAATGAAAAACTGTTTTTT
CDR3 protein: CASSLHRERRTNEKLFF

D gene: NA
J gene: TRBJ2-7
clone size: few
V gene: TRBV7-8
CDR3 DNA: TGTGCCAGCAGCTTAGCGATGGGAGCCTACGAGCAGTACTTC
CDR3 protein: CASSLAMGAYEQYF

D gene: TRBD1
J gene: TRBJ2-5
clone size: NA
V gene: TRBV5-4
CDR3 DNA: TGTGCCAGCAGCTTGGGAGGGGGCGTTCGGGAGACCCAGTACTTC
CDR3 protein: CASSLGGGVRETQYF

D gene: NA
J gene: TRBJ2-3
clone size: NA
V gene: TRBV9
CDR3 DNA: TGTGCCAGCAGCCCCAGCAGCGGGAGCACAGATACGCAGTATTTT
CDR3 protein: CASSPSSGSTDTQYF

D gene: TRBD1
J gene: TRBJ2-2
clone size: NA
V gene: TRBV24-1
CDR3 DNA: TGTGCCACGACAGGGTCATCCGGGGAGCTGTTTTTT
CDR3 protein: CATTGSSGELFF

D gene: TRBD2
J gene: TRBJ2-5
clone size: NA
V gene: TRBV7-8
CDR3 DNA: TGTGCCAGCAGCCGGGGGGGCCAAGAGACCCAGTACTTC
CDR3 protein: CASSRGGQETQYF

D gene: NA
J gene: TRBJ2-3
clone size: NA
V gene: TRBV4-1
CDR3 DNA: TGCGCCAGCAGCCAAGATGGCGTCCTGACGGGGGCAGATACGCAGTATTTT
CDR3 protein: CASSQDGVLTGADTQYF

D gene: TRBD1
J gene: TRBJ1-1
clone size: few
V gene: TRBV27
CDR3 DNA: TGTGCCAGCAGTTTATCGAAGGGGGCGAACACTGAAGCTTTCTTT
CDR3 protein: CASSLSKGANTEAFF

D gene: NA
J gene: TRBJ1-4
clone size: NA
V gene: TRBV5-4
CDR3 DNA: TGTGCCAGCAGCTTGAGAGGGGGAGATGAAAAACTGTTTTTT
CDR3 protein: CASSLRGGDEKLFF

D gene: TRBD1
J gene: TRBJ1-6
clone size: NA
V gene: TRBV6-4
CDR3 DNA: TGTGCCACAAAGACAGGGGCACTTCCCAATTCACCCCTCCACTTT
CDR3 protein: CATKTGALPNSPLHF

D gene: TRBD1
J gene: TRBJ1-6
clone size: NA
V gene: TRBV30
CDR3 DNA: TGTGCCTGGAGCATTCGACAGGGGGCTAGTTCACCCCTCCACTTT
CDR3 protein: CAWSIRQGASSPLHF

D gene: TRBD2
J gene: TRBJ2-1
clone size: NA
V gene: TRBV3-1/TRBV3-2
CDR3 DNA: TGTGCCAGCAGCCAACTTCCTAGCGGGGCCTCCTACAATGAGCAGTTCTTC
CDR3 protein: CASSQLPSGASYNEQFF

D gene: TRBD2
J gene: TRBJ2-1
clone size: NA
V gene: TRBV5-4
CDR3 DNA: TGTGCCAGCAGCTTTCCGGGACTAGCGGGAAAGACCTACAATGAGCAGTTCTTC
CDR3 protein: CASSFPGLAGKTYNEQFF

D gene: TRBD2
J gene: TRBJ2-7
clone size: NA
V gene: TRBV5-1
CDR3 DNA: TGCGCCAGCAGCGGGCGGGAGAACTCCTACGAGCAGTACTTC
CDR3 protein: CASSGRENSYEQYF

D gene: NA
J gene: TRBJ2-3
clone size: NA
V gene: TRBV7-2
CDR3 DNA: TGTGCCAGCAGCTTAGAAGCGACCACCACAGATACGCAGTATTTT
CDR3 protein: CASSLEATTTDTQYF

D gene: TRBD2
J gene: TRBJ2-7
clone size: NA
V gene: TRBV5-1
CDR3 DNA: TGCGCCAGCAGCTTGGCAGCGGGACCTAGCTACGAGCAGTACTTC
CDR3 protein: CASSLAAGPSYEQYF

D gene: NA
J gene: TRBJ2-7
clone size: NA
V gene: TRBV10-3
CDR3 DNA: TGTGCCATCAGTCCGACTCGCGGGGCCTTCTACTTC
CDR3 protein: CAISPTRGAFYF

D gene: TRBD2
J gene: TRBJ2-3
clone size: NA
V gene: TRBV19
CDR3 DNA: TGTGCCAGTAGTCCCGGGACTAGTACAGATACGCAGTATTTT
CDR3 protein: CASSPGTSTDTQYF

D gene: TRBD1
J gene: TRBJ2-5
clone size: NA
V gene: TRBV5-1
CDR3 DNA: TGCGCCAGCAGCTTGGAAGGGCGCAGGGGGAGACAAGAGACCCAGTACTTC
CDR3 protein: CASSLEGRRGRQETQYF

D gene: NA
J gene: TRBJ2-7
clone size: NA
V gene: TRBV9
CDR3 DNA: TGTGCCAGCAGCGTAGGGACTGCTGCCTCCTACGAGCAGTACTTC
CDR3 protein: CASSVGTAASYEQYF

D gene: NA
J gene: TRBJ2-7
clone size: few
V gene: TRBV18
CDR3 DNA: TGTGCCAGCTCACCATTGCTCGACAGTACCTACGAGCAGTACTTC
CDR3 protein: CASSPLLDSTYEQYF

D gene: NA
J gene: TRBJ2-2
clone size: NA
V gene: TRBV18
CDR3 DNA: TGTGCCAGCTCACCGGGAGCTACGGCCACCGGGGAGCTGTTTTTT
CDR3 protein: CASSPGATATGELFF

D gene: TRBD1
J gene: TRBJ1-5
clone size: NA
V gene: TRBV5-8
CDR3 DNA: TGTGCCAGCAGCCCCGGGACAGTTAATCAGCCCCAGCATTTT
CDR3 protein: CASSPGTVNQPQHF

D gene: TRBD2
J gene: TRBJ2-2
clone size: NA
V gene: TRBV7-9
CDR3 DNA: TGTGCCAGCAGCTTAGCACTAGCGGACACCGGGGAGCTGTTTTTT
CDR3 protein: CASSLALADTGELFF

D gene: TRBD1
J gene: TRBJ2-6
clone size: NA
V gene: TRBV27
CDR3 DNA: TGTGCCAGCAGTAAACAGGGGCCCACTGGGGCCAACGTCCTGACTTTC
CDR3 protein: CASSKQGPTGANVLTF

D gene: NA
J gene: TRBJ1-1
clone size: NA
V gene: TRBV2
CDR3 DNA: TGTGCCACATCCGCAGGGCTGAACACTGAAGCTTTCTTT
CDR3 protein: CATSAGLNTEAFF

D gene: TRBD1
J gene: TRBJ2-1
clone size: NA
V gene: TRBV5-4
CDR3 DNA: TGTGCCAGCAGCCCCGGGACAGGGGGGCCGGATGAGCAGTTCTTC
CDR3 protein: CASSPGTGGPDEQFF

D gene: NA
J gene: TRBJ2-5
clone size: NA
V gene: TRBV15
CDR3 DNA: TGTGCCACCAGCAGAGATCTGGGGGCGGAAGAGACCCAGTACTTC
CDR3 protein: CATSRDLGAEETQYF

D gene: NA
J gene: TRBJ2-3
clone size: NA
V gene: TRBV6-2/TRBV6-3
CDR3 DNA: TGTGCCAGCAGTTACCTCGCGGGATCCACAGATACGCAGTATTTT
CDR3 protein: CASSYLAGSTDTQYF

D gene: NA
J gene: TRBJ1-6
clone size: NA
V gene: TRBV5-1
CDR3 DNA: TGCGCCAGCAGCTTGGCACCTATGATGGCAGGGTGGAATTCACCCCTCCACTTT
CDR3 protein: CASSLAPMMAGWNSPLHF

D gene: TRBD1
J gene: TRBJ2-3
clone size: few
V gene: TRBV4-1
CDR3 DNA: TGCGCCAGCAGCCAAGAACAGGGGACGGCAGATACGCAGTATTTT
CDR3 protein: CASSQEQGTADTQYF

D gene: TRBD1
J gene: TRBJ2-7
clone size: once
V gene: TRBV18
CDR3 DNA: TGTGCCAGCTCGTACAAGACAGGGGGTTTCTACGAGCAGTACTTC
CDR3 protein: CASSYKTGGFYEQYF

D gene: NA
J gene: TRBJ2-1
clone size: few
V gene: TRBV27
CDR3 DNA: TGTGCCAGCAGTTTGGCCCAGGGCCACAATGAGCAGTTCTTC
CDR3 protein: CASSLAQGHNEQFF

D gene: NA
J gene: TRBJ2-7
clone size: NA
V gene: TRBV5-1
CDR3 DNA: TGCGCCAGCAGCTTGTTGGGCTCCGAGCAGTACTTC
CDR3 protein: CASSLLGSEQYF

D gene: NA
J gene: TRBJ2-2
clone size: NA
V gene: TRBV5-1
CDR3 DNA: TGCGCCAGCAGCTTGGGAGGAACGCGCGGGGAGCTGTTTTTT
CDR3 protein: CASSLGGTRGELFF

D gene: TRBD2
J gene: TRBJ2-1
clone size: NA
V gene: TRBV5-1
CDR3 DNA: TGCGCCAGCAGCGCTGGAGTACTAGCGGGAGGCAATGAGCAGTTCTTC
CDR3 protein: CASSAGVLAGGNEQFF

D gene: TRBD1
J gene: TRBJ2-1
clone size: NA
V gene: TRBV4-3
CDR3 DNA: TGCGCCAGCAGCCAGACAGGGGGCGCACGCAATGAGCAGTTCTTC
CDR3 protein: CASSQTGGARNEQFF

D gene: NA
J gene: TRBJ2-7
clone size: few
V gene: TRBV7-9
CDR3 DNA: TGTGCCAGCAGTCCAAGATCTGTGGGGGCCCCCTACGAGCAGTACTTC
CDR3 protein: CASSPRSVGAPYEQYF

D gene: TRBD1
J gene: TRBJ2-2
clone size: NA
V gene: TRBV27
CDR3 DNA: TGTGCCAGCAGCCCTAACAGGGGCACCGGGGAGCTGTTTTTT
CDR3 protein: CASSPNRGTGELFF

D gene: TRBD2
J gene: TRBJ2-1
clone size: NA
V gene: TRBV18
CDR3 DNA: TGTGCCAGCTCAGCGGCTAGCGGGAGTTTCAGTCTTGGGAATGAGCAGTTCTTC
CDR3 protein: CASSAASGSFSLGNEQFF

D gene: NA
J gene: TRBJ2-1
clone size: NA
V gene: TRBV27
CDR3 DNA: TGTGCCAGCAGTCTCCTGAAGCACGATGAGCAGTTCTTC
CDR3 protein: CASSLLKHDEQFF